These T cell receptor beta chains were read from a single sample in a study of blood T cell repertoires in COVID-19. Sequencing was performed with immunoSEQ multiplex PCR; in TCRdb, only in-frame clones are kept and a portion is missing. This repertoire shows a few hundred thousand clones, approximately 83% found once; its top ten account for more than 15%. The specimen sequenced was peripheral blood. The receptor source for this set is a person aged 70 to 79 with COVID-19, enrolled during active disease. Both conserved end residues are part of each CDR3. The D gene is left open where the match is weak. Clone sizes are given selectively: once, few, many, or a class where the clone is expanded.

J: TRBJ2-3
V: TRBV5-1
D: TRBD2
size: once
DNA: TGCGCCAGCAGCTTGGCTGCGGGAGGAGTCACAGATACGCAGTATTTT
CDR3: CASSLAAGGVTDTQYF

J: TRBJ1-4
V: TRBV4-3
D: .
size: .
DNA: TGCGCCAGCAGGTTAGACGACATTGATGCAACTAATGAAAAACTGTTTTTT
CDR3: CASRLDDIDATNEKLFF

J: TRBJ2-7
V: TRBV2
D: .
size: .
DNA: TGTGCCAGCAGTGAAACGCAGGGGCCATACGAGCAGTACTTC
CDR3: CASSETQGPYEQYF

J: TRBJ1-6
V: TRBV29-1
D: TRBD1
size: .
DNA: TGCAGCGTTCGAGACAGGGGCCCCTATAATTCACCCCTCCACTTT
CDR3: CSVRDRGPYNSPLHF

J: TRBJ2-1
V: TRBV9
D: TRBD1
size: .
DNA: TGTGCCAGCAGCCCCATGACAGGGCCGGACAATGAGCAGTTCTTC
CDR3: CASSPMTGPDNEQFF

J: TRBJ2-5
V: TRBV5-4
D: .
size: once
DNA: TGTGCCAGCAGCTTGGTGACCGGGAGCCTGCAAGAGACCCAGTACTTC
CDR3: CASSLVTGSLQETQYF

J: TRBJ1-1
V: TRBV28
D: .
size: .
DNA: TGTGCCAGCAGTCCCGATGGAGGGAGGACTGAAGCTTTCTTT
CDR3: CASSPDGGRTEAFF

J: TRBJ1-4
V: TRBV5-1
D: .
size: .
DNA: TGCGCCAGCAGTTTACGGGGGGCAGCAACTAATGAAAAACTGTTTTTT
CDR3: CASSLRGAATNEKLFF

J: TRBJ2-1
V: TRBV5-3
D: .
size: few
DNA: TGTGCCAGAAGCCGTGGCACCCGACCCGACAGGAGAATTTACAATGAGCAGTTCTTC
CDR3: CARSRGTRPDRRIYNEQFF

J: TRBJ2-2
V: TRBV4-3
D: TRBD2
size: .
DNA: TGCGCCAGCAGCCAAGTCAGCGGGGGGGCCGGCGGGGAGCTGTTTTTT
CDR3: CASSQVSGGAGGELFF

J: TRBJ1-5
V: TRBV28
D: .
size: .
DNA: TGTGCCAGCAGCCAAGCCTTCACAGGGTCCAATCAGCCCCAGCATTTT
CDR3: CASSQAFTGSNQPQHF

J: TRBJ1-5
V: TRBV7-9
D: .
size: .
DNA: TGTGCCAGCAGCTTCCCTTGGGGGACTAATCGCAATCAGCCCCAGCATTTT
CDR3: CASSFPWGTNRNQPQHF

J: TRBJ1-1
V: TRBV11-2
D: .
size: .
DNA: TGTGCCAGCAGCTTAACAGAGAGCACTGAAGCTTTCTTT
CDR3: CASSLTESTEAFF

J: TRBJ1-2
V: TRBV7-3
D: TRBD1
size: .
DNA: TGTGCCAGCAGCCCCACAGGGGGCCATGGCTACACCTTC
CDR3: CASSPTGGHGYTF